Presented here are 9 T cell receptor beta chains from one specimen sequenced in a study of low-dose radiotherapy and immunotherapy resistance in tumors. As for time point: before trial treatment. TRAV- and TRBV-specific primers, spanning alpha and beta chains, primed first-strand cDNA. The authors amplified TCRs for around 20 PCR cycles with a constant-region primer and a V-primer adapter. TCRdb re-called the reads through MiXCR, storing one row per CDR3 protein. The sample consists of under 90,000 distinct CDR3 sequences, 31% of them appearing once. Sequencing used PBMCs, obtained before treatment. The receptors here all came from a female donor with ovarian cancer.

The sample holds many counts of this clonotype. The rearrangement links TRBV20-1 to TRBJ2-7, with D maybe TRBD2 (6 bases). The CDR3 has 14 amino acids. V lost 0 bases and J lost 6, with 15 bases in between. Germline CDR1 is DFQATT and CDR2 is SNEGSKA (reference sequence). The CDR3 coding sequence is TGCAGTGCTAGAGATGGCCGGGAGCGAGGCGAGCAGTACTTC. Translation: CSARDGRERGEQYF.

The chain recombines TRBV6-5 with TRBJ2-2, with D possibly being TRBD1 or TRBD2 (5 bases each). Trimming cost V 8 bases and J 0 bases, with 16 bases left between them. This CDR3 region has 16 residues. Germline CDR1 reads MNHEY; CDR2 reads SVGAGI. CDR3 region: CASGGWGPANTGELFF. CDR3 DNA sequence: TGTGCCAGCGGGGGATGGGGTCCAGCGAACACCGGGGAGCTGTTTTTT.

Note on this clonotype: This is likely an artifact of a read error, given a far larger clone one base away. The chain couples TRBV6-2 or TRBV6-3 to TRBJ2-1, with a possible D match to TRBD2 (6 bases). The germline V and J ends were trimmed by 4 bases and 10 bases, with 8 bases remaining between them. CDR3 length: 11 residues. Germline assignment: CDR1 MNHEY and CDR2 SVGEGT. DNA for the CDR3: TGTGCCAGCAGTTGGGAGGACGAGCAGTTCTTC. Residues: CASSWEDEQFF.

This clonotype occurred many times. The chain links TRBV13 to TRBJ1-6; TRBD1 matches 9 bases. The ends lost 0 bases at V and 9 bases at J; junction bases unmatched: 9. Germline-derived CDR1 and CDR2 are PRHDT and FYEKMQ (reference sequence). This CDR3 comprises 17 residues. CDR3 amino acids: CASSLGPYGTGISPLHF. The CDR3 DNA is TGTGCCAGCAGCTTAGGCCCTTACGGGACAGGGATTTCACCCCTCCACTTT. Full variable domain (remainder filled in from reference TRBV13 and TRBJ1-6): AAGVIQSPRHLIKEKRETATLKCYPIPRHDTVYWYQQGPGQDPQFLISFYEKMQSDKGSIPDRFSAQQFSDYHSELNMSSLELGDSALYFCASSLGPYGTGISPLHFGNGTRLTVT.

The sample holds a few counts of this clonotype. This chain joins TRBV5-1 and TRBJ1-2; D call uncertain. There are 14 residues in the CDR3. The germline gives CDR1 SGHRS, CDR2 YFSETQ. The germline V and J ends were trimmed by 0 bases and 8 bases, with 14 bases remaining between them. As DNA, the CDR3 is TGCGCCAGCAGCTTGGTGACCGCAGGACGGGGCTACACCTTC. Its protein product is CASSLVTAGRGYTF.

At least ten counts were recorded for this clonotype. This sequence joins TRBV6-2 or TRBV6-3 and TRBJ2-3, with 9 bases matching TRBD2. J lost 3 bases, V lost 2 bases, and 9 bases had no gene match. The CDR3 contains 17 residues. The germline V gene has CDR1 MNHEY and CDR2 SVGEGT. The CDR3 sequence: CASSYAFRRGGTDTQYF. In DNA, the CDR3 is TGTGCCAGCAGTTACGCGTTTCGGCGGGGGGGGACAGATACGCAGTATTTT.

This clonotype was observed at least ten times. V gene TRBV9 combines with J gene TRBJ2-3, with 7 bases identical to TRBD2. CDR3 size: 17 residues. J lost 3 bases, V lost 4 bases, and 14 bases had no gene match. Germline values: CDR1 SGDLS, CDR2 YYNGEE. CDR3 in amino acids: CASSSPSVGTKTDTQYF. CDR3 nucleotides: TGTGCCAGCAGCTCTCCATCCGTCGGGACTAAAACAGATACGCAGTATTTT. Full variable domain (outside the CDR3, taken from reference TRBV9 and TRBJ2-3): DSGVTQTPKHLITATGQRVTLRCSPRSGDLSVYWYQQSLDQGLQFLIQYYNGEERAKGNILERFSAQQFPDLHSELNLSSLELGDSALYFCASSSPSVGTKTDTQYFGPGTRLTVL.

By share of the sample, this clonotype is medium-sized (0.01 to 0.1%). The CDR3 DNA reads as TGTGCCAGCAGTTTGGACAGGGCCGCCACCTACGAGCAGTACTTC. Translated, it gives CASSLDRAATYEQYF. The rearrangement uses TRBV6-2 or TRBV6-3 and TRBJ2-7; TRBD1 aligns across 8 bases. The CDR3 sequence is 15 residues long. CDR1 and CDR2 (germline): MNHEY, SVGEGT. J was trimmed by 2 bases and V by 4 bases; bases with no gene match: 7.

This clonotype has only a few counts. The chain uses TRBV5-5 and TRBJ2-1; 9 nucleotides line up with TRBD1. V dropped 3 bases and J dropped 8; count of bases not matched to a gene: 9. This CDR3 contains 15 residues. CDR1 SGHKS and CDR2 YYEKEE come from the germline V gene (reference sequence). CDR3 region: CASSWPGQGTDEQFF. CDR3 DNA sequence: TGTGCCAGCAGCTGGCCGGGACAGGGTACCGATGAGCAGTTCTTC.